This T cell receptor (beta chain) was captured by sequencing in a study of cytomegalovirus exposure and HLA in healthy donors. In the study overall: Earlier results showed 90 million to 130 million unique TCR beta sequences derived from approximately 170 million T cells. Study-wide findings and caveats: Later work showed greater clonal expansion in HLA-associated TCR beta chains than in equally common others.

Note on this clone: Its antigen is undetermined.

PCR used 60 Vbeta primers and 13 Jbeta primers. Per the study methods: Counted up in a later analysis, unique TCR beta chains came to roughly 80 million, with some 9.9 million shared. The protocol was immunoSEQ multiplex PCR, while the TCRdb copy is restricted to in-frame clones and leaves out a portion. V and J calls and clone size are copied from that table; D and trimming were computed from the DNA. The repertoire holds approximately 130,000 clones, with over 75% as singletons. Germline V gene data show CDR1 as SEHNR and CDR2 as FQNEAQ (reference sequence). The CDR3 sequence is 14 residues long. V gave up 4 bases and J gave up 4 bases, with 14 bases separating them.

The chain uses TRBV7-9 and TRBJ2-7; perhaps TRBD2 as D (6 bases). This TCR was recovered from a woman in her thirties or forties in good health and CMV-seropositive. What was sequenced was PBMCs. CDR3 nucleotide sequence: TGTGCCAGCAGCTCCGGGAGTAAACCTTACGAGCAGTACTTC. The encoded protein is CASSSGSKPYEQYF. The whole variable domain, filled in from reference TRBV7-9 and TRBJ2-7, reads DTGVSQNPRHKITKRGQNVTFRCDPISEHNRLYWYRQTLGQGPEFLTYFQNEAQLEKSRLLSDRFSAERPKGSFSTLEIQRTEQGDSAMYLCASSSGSKPYEQYFGPGTRLTVT.